The clone carrying this T cell receptor (beta chain) was seen more than once but under ten times. No antigen is known for it. The study drew donors from healthy Caucasian individuals in Russia aged roughly 6 to 90. Extraction of total RNA produced a minimum of 5.5 micrograms from each sample. Trimming took 4 bases from V and 8 from J; bases not matched to a gene: 11. This CDR3 region has 15 residues. Germline assignment: CDR1 SGHDN and CDR2 FVKESK. Alongside a J-beta primer mix, a sample-barcoded 5' primer served in a second PCR lasting about 7 to 11 cycles. Using its own MiXCR run on the 5' RACE reads, TCRdb lists one record per CDR3 protein. The data show roughly 700,000 distinct CDR3 sequences, around 25% seen once. These data are taken from a study of blood T cells in healthy people across ages. General study results and limits: Higher diversity and more naive CD4+ cells were features of long-lived donors, compared to aged donors.

The sample also formed part of further work on T cells of mothers and their children. That paper states: The extracted RNA was employed in its entirety for cDNA synthesis, at roughly 1.4 ug per 15 ul.

The TCR sequence derives from a boy younger than 18 in good health. The sequencing sample was made of blood. The chain employs TRBV14 and TRBJ2-1; TRBD2 matches 7 bases. The CDR3 nucleotides read TGTGCCAGCAGCCCGACGGGGGGAGGGGTGGATGAGCAGTTCTTC. The encoded protein is CASSPTGGGVDEQFF.